Described below is a single T cell receptor (beta chain) sequence and its context. Its antigen has not been determined. Base qualities are not at hand, and no much larger clone is one base apart. Libraries were prepared through RT-PCR. Instrument used: Illumina HiSeq 2500. TCRdb trimmed the raw reads at Q25, called clones with MiXCR and kept productive beta chains. For every CDR3 protein sequence, its rows merge into one entry that carries the most common genes and DNA. This sample has roughly 650,000 distinct CDR3 sequences in its table, and about 15% of those were observed once. The top ten constitute around 10% of the sample. The germline V gene (reference sequence) provides CDR1 LNHNV and CDR2 YYDKDF. The CDR3 spans 19 residues, from the cysteine through the phenylalanine. Only CDR3 DNA remains: 57 bases, in frame from the first base. V and J lose 2 bases and 4 bases, and a span of 25 bases separates them.

The sample is drawn from a study of response to subunit inactivated influenza vaccine (dated by TCRdb to the late 2010s). General notes on the study: To follow how T cells responded to a trivalent subunit inactivated influenza vaccine, the researchers relied on deep quantitative profiling of the T cell receptor repertoire. Beyond this particular receptor, the publication reports: It was suggested by the authors that each seasonal influenza vaccination may recruit only a limited number of new T cells.

Sequenced here: PBMCs from blood, sampled roughly 13 days after vaccination. Recombination joined TRBV15 with TRBJ2-3; the D gene is perhaps TRBD2, from 6 matching bases. The TCR originated in a man aged 50 or older who received an inactivated influenza vaccine. Donor details come from another sample of the same person, matched by shared clones. In nucleotides, the sequence is TGTGCCACCAGCAGATACGGGGGATTAAGTTTTTCTCTTTCAGATACGCAGTATTTT. It translates to CATSRYGGLSFSLSDTQYF.